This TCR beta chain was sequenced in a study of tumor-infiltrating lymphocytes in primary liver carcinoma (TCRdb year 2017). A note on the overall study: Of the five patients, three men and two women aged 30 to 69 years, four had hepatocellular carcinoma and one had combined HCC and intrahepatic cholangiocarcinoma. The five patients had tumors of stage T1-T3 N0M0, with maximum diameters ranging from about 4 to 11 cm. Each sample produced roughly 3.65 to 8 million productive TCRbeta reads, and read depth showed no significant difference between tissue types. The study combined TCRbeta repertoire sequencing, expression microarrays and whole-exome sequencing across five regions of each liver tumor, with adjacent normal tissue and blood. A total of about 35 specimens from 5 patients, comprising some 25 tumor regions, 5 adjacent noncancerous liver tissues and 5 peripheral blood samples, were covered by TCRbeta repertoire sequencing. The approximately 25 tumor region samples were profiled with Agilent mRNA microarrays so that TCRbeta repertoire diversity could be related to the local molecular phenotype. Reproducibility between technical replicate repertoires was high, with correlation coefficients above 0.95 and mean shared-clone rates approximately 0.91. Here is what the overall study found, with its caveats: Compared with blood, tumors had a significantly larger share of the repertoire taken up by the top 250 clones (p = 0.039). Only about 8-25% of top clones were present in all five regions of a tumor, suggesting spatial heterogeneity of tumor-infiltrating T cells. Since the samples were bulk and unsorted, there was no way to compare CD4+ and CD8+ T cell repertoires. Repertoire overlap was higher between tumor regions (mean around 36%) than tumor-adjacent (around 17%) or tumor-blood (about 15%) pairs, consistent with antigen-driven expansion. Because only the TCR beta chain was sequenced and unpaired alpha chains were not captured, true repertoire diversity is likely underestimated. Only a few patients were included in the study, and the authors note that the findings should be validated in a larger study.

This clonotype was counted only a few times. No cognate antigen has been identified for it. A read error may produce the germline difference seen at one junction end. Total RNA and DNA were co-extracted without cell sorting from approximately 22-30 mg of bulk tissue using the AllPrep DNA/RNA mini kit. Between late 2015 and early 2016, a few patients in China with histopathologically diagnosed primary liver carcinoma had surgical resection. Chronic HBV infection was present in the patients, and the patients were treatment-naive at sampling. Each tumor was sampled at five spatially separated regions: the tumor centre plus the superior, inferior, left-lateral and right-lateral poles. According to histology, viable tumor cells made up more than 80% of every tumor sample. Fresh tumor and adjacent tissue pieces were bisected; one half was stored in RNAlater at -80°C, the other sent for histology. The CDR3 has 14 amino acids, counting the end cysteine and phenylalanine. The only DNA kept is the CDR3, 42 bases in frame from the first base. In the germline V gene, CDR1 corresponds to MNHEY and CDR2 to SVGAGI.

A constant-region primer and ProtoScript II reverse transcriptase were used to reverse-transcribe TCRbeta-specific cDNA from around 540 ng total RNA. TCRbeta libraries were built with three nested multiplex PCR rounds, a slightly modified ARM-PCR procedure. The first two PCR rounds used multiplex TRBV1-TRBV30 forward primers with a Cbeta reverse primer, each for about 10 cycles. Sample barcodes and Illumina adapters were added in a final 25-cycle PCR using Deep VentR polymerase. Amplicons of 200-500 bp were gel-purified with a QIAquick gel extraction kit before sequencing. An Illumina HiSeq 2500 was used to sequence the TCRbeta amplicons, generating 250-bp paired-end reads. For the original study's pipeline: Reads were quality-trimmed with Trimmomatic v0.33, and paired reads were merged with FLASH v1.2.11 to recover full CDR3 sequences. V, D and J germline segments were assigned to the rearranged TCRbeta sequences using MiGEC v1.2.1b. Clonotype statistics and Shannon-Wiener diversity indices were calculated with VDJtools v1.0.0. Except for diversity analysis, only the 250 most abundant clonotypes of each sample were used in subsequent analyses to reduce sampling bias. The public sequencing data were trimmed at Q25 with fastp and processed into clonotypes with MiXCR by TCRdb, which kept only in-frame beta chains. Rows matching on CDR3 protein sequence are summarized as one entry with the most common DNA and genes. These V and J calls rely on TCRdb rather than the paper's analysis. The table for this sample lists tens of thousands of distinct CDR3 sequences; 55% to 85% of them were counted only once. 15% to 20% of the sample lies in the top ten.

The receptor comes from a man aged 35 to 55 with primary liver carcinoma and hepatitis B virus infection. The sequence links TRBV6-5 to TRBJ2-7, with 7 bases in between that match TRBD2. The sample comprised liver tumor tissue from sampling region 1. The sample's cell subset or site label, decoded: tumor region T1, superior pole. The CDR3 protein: CVTMAGESSYEQYF. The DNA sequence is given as TGTGTCACCATGGCGGGGGAAAGCTCCTATGAGCAGTACTTC.